In this sample, the clone carrying this T cell receptor (beta chain) turned up a few times. The antigen is undetermined. Per the germline V gene, CDR1 is SGHVS and CDR2 is FQNEAQ. Trimming stripped 9 bases from V and 7 bases from J, with 16 bases between. The CDR3 covers 14 residues. This entry belongs to a study of post-analysis software for immune sequencing data. Study-wide results and limits: Controls had lower frequencies than patients of roughly five TRBV segments, which included TRBV5-6, TRBV5-1 and TRBV20-1.

Included in the TCR beta cDNA libraries were unique molecular identifiers. A single record per CDR3 protein comes from TCRdb applying MiXCR to the PCR reads. The sample comprises hundreds of thousands of distinct CDR3 sequences, around 27% of which are singletons, and around 0.55% rests with the top ten. The sample consisted of blood. This TCR was sampled from a girl aged 5 to 17 with multiple sclerosis. This chain links TRBV7-8 with TRBJ1-6; no firm D call. DNA of the CDR3: TGTGCCAGTAGCCTTCCTTTAGGGAATTCACCCCTCCACTTT. As protein: CASSLPLGNSPLHF.